The clone carrying this T cell receptor beta chain was seen more than once but under ten times. The data originate from a study of blood T cell repertoires in COVID-19. Study context: Acute and convalescent COVID-19 specimens originated in the United States, Italy and Spain.

Authors' analysis steps: Reference gene primer amplification gave nucleated cell count estimates. TCRdb's table, derived via immunoSEQ multiplex PCR, lists solely in-frame clones and lacks some. V and J calls and clone size are as listed in that table; D and trimming were resolved from the DNA. Found here are around 280,000 clones, about nine tenths of them singletons; the top ten hold 2.2%. This TCR was recovered from a woman aged 45-65 years who had recovered from COVID-19. Material: peripheral blood.

In DNA, the CDR3 is TGTGCCAGCAGCCAAGTACAGGGTAGCGGGGGTAATAAAGAGACCCAGTACTTC. This gives the protein CASSQVQGSGGNKETQYF. The gene calls are TRBV3-1 (or the pseudogene TRBV3-2) and TRBJ2-5; 9 positions agree with TRBD2. Per the germline V gene, CDR1 is LGHDT and CDR2 is YNNKEL (reference sequence). The V segment lost 1 base and the J segment 3 bases; nucleotides outside the gene matches: 12. The CDR3 consists of 18 residues.